The rows below give T cell receptor beta chains drawn from one sample of a study of cytomegalovirus exposure and HLA in healthy donors. Sequenced by immunoSEQ multiplex PCR; TCRdb stores in-frame clones only, minus some. Of 150,000 to 200,000 clones listed, around four fifths are singletons. Sample: PBMCs. The receptors here all came from a man younger than 30 in good health and CMV-seronegative. The conserved cysteine and the conserved F or W are not part of the CDR3 here. The size of a clone is reported for some rows only, either as once, few or many, or as a class for expanded clones.

TRBV7-3,TRBJ2-5,.,ASSSSGLAGVSQETQY
TRBV5-1,TRBJ2-7,few,ASSSSGSRVTYEQY
TRBV7-2,TRBJ2-7,.,ASSLELNEQY
TRBV11-2,TRBJ1-6,.,ASSLAGRRSYNSPLH
TRBV29-1,TRBJ2-2,once,SVGGVAGGYTGELF
TRBV4-3,TRBJ2-2,.,ASSQGSGPGELF
TRBV6-5,TRBJ2-1,.,ASSRSGAYNEQF
TRBV10-3,TRBJ2-1,.,AISESRLAPNEQF
TRBV10-2,TRBJ1-2,.,ASSESPGTGDRNYGYT
TRBV13,TRBJ2-7,.,ASSLGVETGTYEQY
TRBV6-1,TRBJ2-7,.,ASKLGQGTSYEQY
TRBV7-9,TRBJ1-1,.,ASSLPGTGGVLATEAF
TRBV6-1,TRBJ2-3,.,ASSVLRGRGSTDTQY
TRBV30,TRBJ2-6,.,AWTGTSGGPGANVLT
TRBV6-5,TRBJ1-2,.,ASSRQGVMFGYT
TRBV18,TRBJ2-7,.,ASSPPGLGGYEQY
TRBV4-1,TRBJ1-5,.,ASSQDWTYSNQPQH
TRBV7-3,TRBJ2-1,.,ASSYTGTSGYNEQF
TRBV28,TRBJ1-4,.,ASSPWGRLNEKLF
TRBV11-2,TRBJ1-2,.,ASSLSPNYGYT
TRBV6-5,TRBJ2-1,.,ASSYSSSYNEQF
TRBV2,TRBJ2-5,.,ASSEGGVVAQY
TRBV19,TRBJ2-7,few,ASSLGKEEAAYEQY
TRBV4-3,TRBJ2-2,.,ASSLEGSSGRRELF
TRBV6-5,TRBJ1-2,.,ASSRQSNYGYT
TRBV28,TRBJ1-5,.,ASTRTGRGFSAPFLFNQPQH
TRBV7-3,TRBJ1-3,.,ASSARQGNTIY
TRBV6-5,TRBJ1-2,once,ASTKRGINYGYT
TRBV19,TRBJ1-2,.,ASNPTGGRGYGYT
TRBV30,TRBJ1-1,.,AWSLGRRGSNTEAF
TRBV5-6,.,.,ASSAGYVYEQY
TRBV6-1,TRBJ1-1,.,ASTRDSGTEAF
TRBV27,TRBJ2-3,.,ASNQRQAGTDTQY
TRBV7-9,TRBJ2-2,.,ASSLGQVSNTGELF
TRBV5-6,TRBJ1-2,once,ASSLDTYGYT